The text below deals with one T cell receptor (beta chain). This record comes from a study of blood T cell repertoires in COVID-19. Source study methods: For nucleated cells, counts were estimated from reference gene primer amplification. Using immunoSEQ multiplex PCR, the repertoire was profiled, and TCRdb retains in-frame clones only, with some absent. Clone size and V and J calls were adopted from that table, with D and trimming inferred from the DNA. The data contain some 370,000 clones, more than 70% of them singletons. The CDR3 runs to 16 residues. The germline gives CDR1 SGHRS, CDR2 YFSETQ. Trimming removed 4 bases from V and 0 bases from J; junction bases left unmatched: 7.

The sequence was collected from a woman in her 30s with COVID-19, enrolled during active disease. The chain has TRBV5-1 and TRBJ1-3; 7 nucleotides line up with TRBD1. Material: peripheral blood. This chain's CDR3 is CASSPRQGGSGNTIYF. The CDR3 bases are TGCGCCAGCAGCCCTCGACAGGGAGGCTCTGGAAACACCATATATTTT.